This T cell receptor (beta chain) was captured in a study of shared clonotypes between healthy human individuals. Study-wide findings and caveats: Non-shared clonotypes displayed generation probabilities falling below those of clonotypes present in all four donors.

Only Caucasian adults living in Nashville, Tennessee served as donors. This clone showed up just a few times. Its antigen is currently unknown. Some clones are missing from TCRdb's copy, which holds only in-frame ones; the method was immunoSEQ multiplex PCR. The table records 90,000 to 120,000 clones, around 64% of them present only once. This CDR3 region has 13 residues. The germline CDR1 and CDR2 sequences are MGHRA and YSYEKL. The V end was cut by 3 bases, the J end by 4 bases, with 9 bases between. This chain uses TRBV4-1 with TRBJ1-1; no definite D call. The sample consisted of memory CD8+ T cells sorted from blood. Specified subset: CD45RO+ cells pooled with CCR7-negative TemRA cells. This sequence was found in a woman in her twenties or thirties in good health. As DNA, the CDR3 is TGCGCCAGCAGCCAGGCAGAATTCACTGAAGCTTTCTTT. This encodes CASSQAEFTEAFF.